This T cell receptor (beta chain) was identified during a study of T cells and Merkel cell carcinoma outcomes. The CDR3 contains 14 residues. V shed 4 bases, J shed 8 bases, and the junction held 7 bases outside the gene matches. Germline-derived CDR1 and CDR2 are WNHNN and SYGVQD (reference sequence). The assay was immunoSEQ multiplex PCR, and TCRdb's table has in-frame clones only and misses some. The sample holds about 6,000 clones, roughly 80% seen once. The receptor was derived from a human donor with Merkel cell carcinoma. The rearrangement joins TRBV10-1 to TRBJ1-2; TRBD1 matches 10 bases. The source material was tumor tissue from Merkel cell carcinoma. Here the CDR3 DNA reads TGCGCCAGCAGTGTTGGGACAGGGGCGTGGGGCTACACCTTC. Its protein product is CASSVGTGAWGYTF.